This TCR beta chain was sequenced in a study of neoadjuvant anti-PD-1 for oral cavity cancer. Overall study context: Patients without progression got a fourth dose around day 43.

Blood libraries mostly used around 0.45 ug genomic DNA, six replicates each. Libraries were prepared by immunoSEQ multiplex PCR; TCRdb keeps only in-frame clonotypes and omits some of them. The table has 55,000 to 80,000 clones, around four fifths seen once. Germline loops: CDR1 MRHNA, CDR2 SNTAGT. The CDR3 has 14 residues. V shed 4 bases, J shed 4 bases, and the junction held 3 bases outside the gene matches. PBMCs were not maintained or expanded in culture before analysis. Study-level findings and limits: Post-nivolumab, blood T cell clonality was significantly elevated in non-responders.

With respect to this clone: Its antigen is currently unknown.

Sequencing used PBMCs, obtained before nivolumab (anti-PD-1) treatment. The source is a person aged 35-79 years with oral cavity squamous cell carcinoma. J is TRBJ2-3 and V is TRBV6-4; 9 positions agree with TRBD1. CDR3 nucleotides: TGTGCCAGCAGTGGGACAGGGGCGGCAGATACGCAGTATTTT. Translating it yields CASSGTGAADTQYF.